These 5 T cell receptor beta chains originate from one sample sequenced in a study of blood T cells in healthy people across ages. A second roughly 7 to 11 cycle PCR used barcoded and J-beta primers. TCRdb redid the calling of the 5' RACE reads with MiXCR, one entry per CDR3 protein. This sample has hundreds of thousands of distinct CDR3 sequences, with just over 55% found just once. The sample comprised blood. The receptors come from a man aged 40-49 years in good health.

The table lists this clonotype with a few counts. V and J are TRBV7-2 and TRBJ2-7; TRBD1 agrees at 7 bases. This CDR3 is 14 amino acids long. Looked up from germline, CDR1 is SGHTA and CDR2 is FQGNSA. V shed 6 bases and J 7 bases; nucleotides not matched to a gene: 12. CDR3 sequence: CASRQGTAAGEQYF. Written as DNA, the CDR3 is TGTGCCAGCAGGCAAGGGACAGCCGCTGGGGAGCAGTACTTC.

This clonotype occurred a few times. The chain combines TRBV12-3 or TRBV12-4 with TRBJ1-6, with D perhaps TRBD1 (5 bases). V lost 3 bases and J lost 8, with 14 bases in between. The CDR3 runs to 15 residues. The CDR3 spells CASSLAVMGDSPLHF. The CDR3 DNA is TGTGCCAGCAGTTTGGCCGTGATGGGGGATTCACCCCTCCACTTT.

This clonotype was seen ten or more times. This chain joins TRBV7-2 and TRBJ2-3; D remains ambiguous. CDR1 and CDR2 (germline): SGHTA, FQGNSA. With 6 bases removed from V and 4 bases from J, the gap between germline ends came to 8 bases. The length of the CDR3 is 12 residues. The DNA of the CDR3 is TGTGCCAGCAGTCCTCAGGCAGATACGCAGTATTTT. Its translation: CASSPQADTQYF.

This rearrangement joins TRBV6-2 or TRBV6-3 to TRBJ2-3; tentatively, D is TRBD1 or TRBD2 (5 bases each). This CDR3 comprises 12 residues. Trimming took off 5 bases at V and 10 bases at J, with 13 bases between the two ends. CDR1 is MNHEY, CDR2 SVGEGT, per germline. CDR3 nucleotides: TGTGCCAGCAGTGAACTAGGGGCATCGCAGTATTTT. It specifies CASSELGASQYF.

The chain links TRBV27 to TRBJ2-3; D is unresolved. The CDR3 consists of 13 residues. The V end was cut by 2 bases, the J end by 6 bases, with 9 bases between. CDR1 MNHEY and CDR2 SMNVEV come from the germline V gene (reference sequence). The CDR3: CASSLKSWDTQYF. The CDR3, as DNA: TGTGCCAGCAGTTTAAAGAGTTGGGATACGCAGTATTTT.